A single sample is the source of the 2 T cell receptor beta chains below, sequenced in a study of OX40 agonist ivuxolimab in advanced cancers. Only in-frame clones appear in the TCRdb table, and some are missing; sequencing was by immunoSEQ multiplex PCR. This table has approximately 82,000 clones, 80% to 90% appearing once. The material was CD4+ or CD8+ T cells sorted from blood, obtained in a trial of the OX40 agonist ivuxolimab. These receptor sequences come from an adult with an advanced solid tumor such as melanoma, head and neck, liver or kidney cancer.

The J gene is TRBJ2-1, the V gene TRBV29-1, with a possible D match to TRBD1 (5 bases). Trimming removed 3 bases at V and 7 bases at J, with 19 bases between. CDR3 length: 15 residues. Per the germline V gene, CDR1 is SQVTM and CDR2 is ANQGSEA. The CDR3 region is CSVEPPQGRSNEQFF. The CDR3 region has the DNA TGCAGCGTTGAGCCCCCGCAGGGTCGTTCGAATGAGCAGTTCTTC.

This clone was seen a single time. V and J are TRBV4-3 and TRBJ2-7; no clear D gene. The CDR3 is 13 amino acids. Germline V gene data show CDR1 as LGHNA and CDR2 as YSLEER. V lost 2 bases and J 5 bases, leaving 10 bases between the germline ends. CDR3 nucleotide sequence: TGCGCCAGCAGCCAAAACCTTGGGAACGAGCAGTACTTC. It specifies CASSQNLGNEQYF.